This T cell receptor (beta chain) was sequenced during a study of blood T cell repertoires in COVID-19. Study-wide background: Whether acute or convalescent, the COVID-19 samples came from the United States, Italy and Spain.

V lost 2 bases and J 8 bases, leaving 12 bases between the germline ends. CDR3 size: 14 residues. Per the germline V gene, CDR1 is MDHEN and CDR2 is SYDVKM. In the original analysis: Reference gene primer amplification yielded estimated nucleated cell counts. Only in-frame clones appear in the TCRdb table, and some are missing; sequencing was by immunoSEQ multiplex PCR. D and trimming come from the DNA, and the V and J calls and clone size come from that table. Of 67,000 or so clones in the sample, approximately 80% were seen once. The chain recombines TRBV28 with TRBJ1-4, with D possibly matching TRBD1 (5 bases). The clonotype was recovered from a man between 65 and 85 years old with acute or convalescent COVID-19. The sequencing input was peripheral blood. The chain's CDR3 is CASSLGRRGEKLFF. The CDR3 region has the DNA TGTGCCAGCAGTTTAGGCAGGCGGGGGGAAAAACTGTTTTTT.